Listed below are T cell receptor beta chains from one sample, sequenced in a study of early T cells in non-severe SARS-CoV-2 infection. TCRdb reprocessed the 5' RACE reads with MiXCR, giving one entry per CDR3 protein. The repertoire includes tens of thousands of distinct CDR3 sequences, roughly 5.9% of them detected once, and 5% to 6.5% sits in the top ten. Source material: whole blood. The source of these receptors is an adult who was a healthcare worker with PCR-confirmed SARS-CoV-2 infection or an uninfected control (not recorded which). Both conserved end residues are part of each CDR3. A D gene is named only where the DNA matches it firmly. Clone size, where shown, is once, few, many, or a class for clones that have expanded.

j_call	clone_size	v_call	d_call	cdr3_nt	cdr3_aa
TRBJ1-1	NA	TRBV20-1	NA	TGCAGTGCCACAACTCCCCGGGCCACTGAAGCCTTCTTT	CSATTPRATEAFF
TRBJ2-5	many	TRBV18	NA	TGTGCCAGCTCACCACAACGGGGGCAAGAGACCCAGTACTTC	CASSPQRGQETQYF
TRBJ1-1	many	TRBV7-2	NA	TGTGCCAGCAGCTTCGCAGAGAACACTGAAGCTTTCTTT	CASSFAENTEAFF
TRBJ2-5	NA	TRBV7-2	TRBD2	TGTGCCAGCAGCCCTTTAGCGGGGTACCAAGAGACCCAGTACTTC	CASSPLAGYQETQYF
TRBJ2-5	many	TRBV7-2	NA	TGTGCCAGCAGCCTGACTCCGCAAGAGACCCAGTACTTC	CASSLTPQETQYF
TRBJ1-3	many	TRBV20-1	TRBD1	TGCAGTGCTAGACAGGGGGGAGGAAACACCATATATTTT	CSARQGGGNTIYF
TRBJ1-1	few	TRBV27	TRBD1	TGTGCCAGCAGTAACCGACAGGGCCGGCGAGGGACTGAAGCTTTCTTT	CASSNRQGRRGTEAFF
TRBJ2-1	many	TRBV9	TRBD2	TGTGCCAGCAGCGTAGATAGTCTAGCGGGAGGCAATGAGCAGTTCTTC	CASSVDSLAGGNEQFF
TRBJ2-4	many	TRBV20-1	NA	TGCAGTGCTATCGAGGGGGGGAACATTCAGTACTTC	CSAIEGGNIQYF
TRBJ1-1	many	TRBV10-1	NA	TGCGCCAGCAGTGCTACCTGGGGCACTGAAGCTTTCTTT	CASSATWGTEAFF
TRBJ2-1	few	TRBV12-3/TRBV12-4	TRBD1	TGTGCCAGCAGTACAGGGACAGCCTACAGCCCCTACAATGAGCAGTTCTTC	CASSTGTAYSPYNEQFF
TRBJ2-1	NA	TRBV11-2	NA	TGTACCAGCAGTCCCTGGGGGGACCTCCAGGGTGAGCAGTTCTTC	CTSSPWGDLQGEQFF
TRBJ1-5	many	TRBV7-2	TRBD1	TGTGCCAGCAGCCTCCGACAGGGAGACGGTCAGCCCCAGCATTTT	CASSLRQGDGQPQHF
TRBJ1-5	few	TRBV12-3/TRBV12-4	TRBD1	TGTGCCAGCAGCCCGTCGGGACAGGGGGCACTTTCGCAGCCCCAGCATTTT	CASSPSGQGALSQPQHF
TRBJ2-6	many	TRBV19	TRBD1	TGTGCCAGTAGTCGACGGACAGGAAACTCTGGGGCCAACGTCCTGACTTTC	CASSRRTGNSGANVLTF
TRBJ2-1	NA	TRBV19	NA	TGTGCCAGTACGGGACTGAACGACAATGAGCAGTTCTTC	CASTGLNDNEQFF
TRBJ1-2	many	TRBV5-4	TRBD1	TGTGCCAGCAGCTACAGGGGAAGTGGCTATGGCTACACCTTC	CASSYRGSGYGYTF
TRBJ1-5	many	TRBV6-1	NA	TGTGCCAGCAGTGAACAGAGGCAGGGCAATCAGCCCCAGCATTTT	CASSEQRQGNQPQHF
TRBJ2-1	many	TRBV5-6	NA	TGTGCCAGCAGCTACGTAGCGGAGCAGTTCTTC	CASSYVAEQFF
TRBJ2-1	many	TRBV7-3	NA	TGTGCCAGCAGCTTAGCCGGCGGGGAATACAATGAGCAGTTCTTC	CASSLAGGEYNEQFF
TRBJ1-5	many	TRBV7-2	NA	TGTGCCAGCAGCTTAGGACGGTACGAGGCCCAGCATTTT	CASSLGRYEAQHF
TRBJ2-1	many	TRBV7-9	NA	TGTGCCAGCAGCTTGTCGGACACCCCGGCCGATGAGCAGTTCTTC	CASSLSDTPADEQFF
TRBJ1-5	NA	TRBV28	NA	TGTGCCAGCCGACCGGGAACATCGAATCAGCCCCAGCATTTT	CASRPGTSNQPQHF
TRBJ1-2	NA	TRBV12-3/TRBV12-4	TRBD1	TGTGCCAGCAGCACCGGGACAGGGTCCTTGAATGGCTACACCTTC	CASSTGTGSLNGYTF
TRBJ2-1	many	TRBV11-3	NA	TGTGCCAGCAGCTTAGAGGGGCGGGGACCAGATGAGCAGTTCTTC	CASSLEGRGPDEQFF
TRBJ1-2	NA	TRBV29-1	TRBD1	TGCAGCGTTGATCCCGACAGGGCGCGAGAAACCTTC	CSVDPDRARETF
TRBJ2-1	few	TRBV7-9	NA	TGTGCCAGCAGCCGGCGAACGTATGAGCAGTTCTTC	CASSRRTYEQFF
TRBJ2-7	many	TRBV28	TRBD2	TGTGCCAGCAATGCCCTAGCGGGGTACGAGCAGTACTTC	CASNALAGYEQYF
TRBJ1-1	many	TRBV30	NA	TGTGCCTATACGCTGAACACTGAAGCTTTCTTT	CAYTLNTEAFF
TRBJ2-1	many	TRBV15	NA	TGTGCCACCAGCAGACAGGGCCTGAACAATGAGCAGTTCTTC	CATSRQGLNNEQFF
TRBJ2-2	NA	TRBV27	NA	TGTGCCAGCAGTTTCTTGGACAGTTACACCGGGGAGCTGTTTTTT	CASSFLDSYTGELFF
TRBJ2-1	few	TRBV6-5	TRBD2	TGTGCCAGCAGTTACTATGGCTCCGGGACTAGCGGGAGCAATGAGCAGATCTTC	CASSYYGSGTSGSNEQIF
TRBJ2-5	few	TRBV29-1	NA	TGCAGTAGTAGGGGAGTCGGAGAGACCCAGTACTTC	CSSRGVGETQYF
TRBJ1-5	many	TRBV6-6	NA	TGTGCCAGCAGTTTACATTCCAATCAGCCCCAGCATTTT	CASSLHSNQPQHF
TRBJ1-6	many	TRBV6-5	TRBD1	TGTGCCAGCAGCGGGACAGGGAGATCACCCCTCCACTTT	CASSGTGRSPLHF
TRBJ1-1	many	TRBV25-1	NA	TGTGCCAGCAGTGTAGGGGGGCAGGACACTGAAGCTTTCTTT	CASSVGGQDTEAFF
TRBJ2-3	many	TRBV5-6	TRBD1	TGTGCCAGCAGCGTCGGATCAGGGGGATCGAATACGCAGTATTTT	CASSVGSGGSNTQYF
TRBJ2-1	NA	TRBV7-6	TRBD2	TGTGCCAGCAGCTTCCCTAGCGGGAGGCAAAATTCCTACAATGAGCAGTTCTTC	CASSFPSGRQNSYNEQFF
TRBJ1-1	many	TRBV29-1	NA	TGCAGCGTCGCCCTAGTCGAGTTCACGAACACTGAAGCTTTCTTT	CSVALVEFTNTEAFF
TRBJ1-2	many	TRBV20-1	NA	TGCAGTGCTAGCGGCAGGGGCGGTGGCTACACCTTC	CSASGRGGGYTF
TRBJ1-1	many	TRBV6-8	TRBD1	TGTGCCAGCAGTTACTCGACAGGGGACACTGAAGCTTTCTTT	CASSYSTGDTEAFF
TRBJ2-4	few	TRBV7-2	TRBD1	TGTGCCAGCAGCTCCGGTACCGGGACAGGGGGTTGGAACATTCAGTACTTC	CASSSGTGTGGWNIQYF